Reported below is one T cell receptor (beta chain). This sample is part of a study of blood T cell repertoires in COVID-19. Study information: The analysed material was cDNA or gDNA that came from T cells, B-cell-depleted T cells, or PBMCs.

Sequenced by immunoSEQ multiplex PCR; TCRdb stores in-frame clones only, minus some. The sample consists of 150,000 or so clones, 92% of them appearing once. In germline, CDR1 is MDHEN, CDR2 SYDVKM. The CDR3 has 15 residues. V lost 2 bases and J lost 7, with 14 bases in between. The rearrangement links TRBV28 to TRBJ1-4, with a possible D match to TRBD1 (5 bases). Sequenced input: peripheral blood. The receptor was isolated from a man aged 25 to 45 with COVID-19, enrolled during active disease. The CDR3 loop is CASSLPSGAREKLFF. The CDR3 DNA reads as TGTGCCAGCAGTTTACCCTCTGGGGCGCGTGAAAAACTGTTTTTT.